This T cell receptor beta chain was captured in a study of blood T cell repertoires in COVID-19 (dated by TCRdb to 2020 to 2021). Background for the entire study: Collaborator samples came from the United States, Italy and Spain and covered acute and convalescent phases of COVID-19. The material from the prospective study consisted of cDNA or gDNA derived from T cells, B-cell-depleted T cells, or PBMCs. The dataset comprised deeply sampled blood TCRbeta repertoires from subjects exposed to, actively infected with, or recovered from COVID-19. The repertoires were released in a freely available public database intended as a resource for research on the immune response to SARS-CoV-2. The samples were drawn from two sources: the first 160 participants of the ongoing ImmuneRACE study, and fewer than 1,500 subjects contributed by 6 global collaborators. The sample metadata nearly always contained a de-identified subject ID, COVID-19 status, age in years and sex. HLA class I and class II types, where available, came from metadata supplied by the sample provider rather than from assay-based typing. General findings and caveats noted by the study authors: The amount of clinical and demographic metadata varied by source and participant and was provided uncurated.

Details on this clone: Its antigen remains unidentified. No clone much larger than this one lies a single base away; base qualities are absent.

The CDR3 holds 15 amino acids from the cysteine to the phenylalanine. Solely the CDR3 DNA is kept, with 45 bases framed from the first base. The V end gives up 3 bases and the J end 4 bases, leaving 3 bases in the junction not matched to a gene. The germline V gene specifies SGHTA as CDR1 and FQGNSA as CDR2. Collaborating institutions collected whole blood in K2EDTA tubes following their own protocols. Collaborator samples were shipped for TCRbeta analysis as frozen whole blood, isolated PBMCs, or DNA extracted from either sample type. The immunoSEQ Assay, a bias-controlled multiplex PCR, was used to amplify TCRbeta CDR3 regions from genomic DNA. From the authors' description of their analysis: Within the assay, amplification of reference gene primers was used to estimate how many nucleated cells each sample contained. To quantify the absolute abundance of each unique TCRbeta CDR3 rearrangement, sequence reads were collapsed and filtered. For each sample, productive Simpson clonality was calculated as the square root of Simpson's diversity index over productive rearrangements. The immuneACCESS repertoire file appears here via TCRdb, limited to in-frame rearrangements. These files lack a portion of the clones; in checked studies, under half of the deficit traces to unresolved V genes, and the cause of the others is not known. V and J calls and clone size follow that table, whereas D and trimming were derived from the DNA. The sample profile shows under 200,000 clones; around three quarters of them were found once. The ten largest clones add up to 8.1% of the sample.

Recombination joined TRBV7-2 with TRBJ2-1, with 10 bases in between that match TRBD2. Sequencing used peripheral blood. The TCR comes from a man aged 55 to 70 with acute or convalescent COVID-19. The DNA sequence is TGTGCCAGCAGCTTCCTACTAGCGGGGTACAATGAGCAGTTCTTC. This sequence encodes CASSFLLAGYNEQFF.